This TCR beta chain was sequenced for a study of T cells expressing NK-cell markers. TCRdb reprocessed the 5' RACE reads and reports one entry per CDR3 protein, with no DNA. With approximately 550,000 distinct CDR3 sequences in the sample, the ten largest clones hold approximately 3.5%. This CDR3 has 12 amino acids. Germline lookup yields CDR1 DFQATT and CDR2 SNEGSKA (reference sequence). This chain links TRBV20-1 with TRBJ2-5; TCRdb names TRBD2, which stays unverified in the absence of DNA. Specimen: blood T cells: a sorted CD56 or NKG2C T cell subset, CD4+ or CD8+ T cells, or bulk PBMC T cells (not recorded which). The origin of this receptor is a man younger than 30 in good health. The CDR3 sequence is CSARSGGSLQYF.